The TCR beta chain described here comes from a study of CD8+ T cells in alopecia areata. Sample treatment: oral pan-JAK inhibitor, 5-10 mg twice daily. Germline V gene lookup returns CDR1 ENHRY and CDR2 SYGVKD. The V and J ends lost 4 bases and 8 bases respectively, with 12 bases between them. This CDR3 is 13 amino acids long. cDNA reverse transcribed from extracted RNA served as the sequencing template. Assay: immunoSEQ multiplex PCR; the TCRdb copy retains only in-frame clones and omits some. Of roughly 190,000 clones in the sample, more than 55% were seen once. Material: CD4+ T cells sorted from blood, obtained at week 4, from a patient treated with tofacitinib. The origin of this receptor is a human donor with alopecia areata. The chain combines TRBV10-3 with TRBJ2-1, with D perhaps TRBD2 (6 bases). CDR3 loop: CAISVTSLDEQFF. CDR3 DNA sequence: TGTGCCATCAGTGTGACTAGTTTGGATGAGCAGTTCTTC.